This is a list of T cell receptor beta chains from one sample in a study of blood T cells in healthy people across ages. Via MiXCR, TCRdb re-called the 5' RACE reads, giving one row per CDR3 protein. The sample includes approximately 1.5 million distinct CDR3 sequences, about 31% of them seen just once. Sequenced: blood. The origin of the receptors is a woman under 40 in good health. Each CDR3 is given with its conserved first and last residue. A D gene is named only where the DNA matches it firmly. A row's size may be missing; if present it is once, few, many or a size class.

D | J | size | length | V | CDR3 | DNA
- | TRBJ2-3 | many | 13 | TRBV20-1 | CSARLERTDTQYF | TGCAGTGCTAGGCTTGAACGCACAGATACGCAGTATTTT
TRBD2 | TRBJ2-1 | - | 17 | TRBV6-5 | CASSYSSGSESYNEQFF | TGTGCCAGCAGTTACTCAAGCGGGAGTGAGTCTTACAATGAGCAGTTCTTC
TRBD1 | TRBJ2-7 | many | 14 | TRBV12-3/TRBV12-4 | CASNRQGRLYEQYF | TGTGCCAGCAACCGACAGGGTAGGCTCTACGAGCAGTACTTC
- | TRBJ2-5 | few | 14 | TRBV14 | CVSSPGQIKETQYF | TGTGTCAGCAGCCCGGGCCAGATAAAAGAGACCCAGTACTTC
TRBD1 | TRBJ1-2 | - | 16 | TRBV27 | CASSTTGGPRSYGYTF | TGTGCCAGCAGTACGACAGGGGGCCCTCGTTCGTATGGCTACACCTTC
- | TRBJ2-5 | - | 16 | TRBV28 | CASSLRGTGYQETQYF | TGTGCCAGCAGTTTACGTGGTACAGGCTACCAAGAGACCCAGTACTTC
- | TRBJ2-7 | - | 13 | TRBV12-3/TRBV12-4 | CASSLLKDGEQYF | TGTGCCAGCAGTCTCCTTAAGGACGGCGAGCAGTACTTC
TRBD2 | TRBJ2-7 | few | 15 | TRBV5-4 | CASNTLGRGDYEQYF | TGTGCCAGCAACACACTGGGGCGGGGGGACTACGAGCAGTACTTC
TRBD1 | TRBJ1-1 | - | 12 | TRBV30 | CAWAGGNTEAFF | TGTGCCTGGGCAGGGGGGAACACTGAAGCTTTCTTT
- | TRBJ2-5 | - | 14 | TRBV28 | CASSPPSQGLEQYF | TGTGCCAGCAGTCCTCCATCCCAGGGGCTGGAGCAGTACTTC
TRBD1 | TRBJ2-7 | - | 16 | TRBV7-2 | CASSPLGQGLTYEQYF | TGTGCCAGCAGCCCCCTGGGACAGGGGCTTACCTACGAGCAGTACTTC
TRBD2 | TRBJ2-3 | - | 18 | TRBV4-2 | CASSQETSGGGFSGTQYF | TGTGCCAGCAGCCAAGAGACTAGCGGGGGGGGCTTTAGTGGTACGCAGTATTTT
TRBD2 | TRBJ2-1 | - | 15 | TRBV11-2 | CASSLGLAGSSEQFF | TGTGCCAGCAGCTTAGGCCTAGCGGGGTCTAGTGAGCAGTTCTTC
- | TRBJ2-7 | - | 15 | TRBV10-1 | CASSESGGAAYEQYF | TGCGCCAGCAGTGAGTCCGGAGGTGCCGCTTACGAGCAGTACTTC
- | TRBJ2-7 | - | 15 | TRBV6-5 | CASSYSGSSSYEQYF | TGTGCCAGCAGTTACTCGGGCAGTAGCTCCTACGAGCAGTACTTC
TRBD2 | TRBJ2-1 | - | 15 | TRBV20-1 | CSASTTSGGLYEQFF | TGCAGTGCTTCCACGACTAGCGGCGGGCTCTATGAGCAGTTCTTC
TRBD1 | TRBJ1-1 | - | 14 | TRBV3-1 | CASSQDGDREEAFF | TGTGCCAGCAGCCAAGATGGGGACAGGGAGGAAGCTTTCTTT
- | TRBJ1-2 | few | 15 | TRBV6-1 | CASSPGDGANYGYTF | TGTGCCAGCTCCCCGGGGGATGGAGCTAACTATGGCTACACCTTC
- | TRBJ2-7 | few | 18 | TRBV15 | CATSRDLLQARSSYEQYF | TGTGCCACCAGCAGAGATCTCTTACAGGCGAGGAGCTCCTACGAGCAGTACTTC
- | TRBJ1-4 | - | 16 | TRBV4-1 | CASSQESEFDTEKLFF | TGCGCCAGCAGCCAAGAGTCGGAGTTTGATACTGAAAAACTGTTTTTT
- | TRBJ2-4 | - | 14 | TRBV5-1 | CASSRDSPPDIQYF | TGCGCCAGCAGCCGGGACTCCCCCCCGGACATTCAGTACTTC
- | TRBJ2-7 | few | 15 | TRBV5-1 | CASSWGTDGRYEQYF | TGCGCCAGCAGCTGGGGGACGGACGGGCGCTACGAGCAGTACTTC
TRBD1 | TRBJ2-5 | - | 14 | TRBV3-1 | CATSETDRQETQYF | TGTGCCACCAGCGAGACGGACAGGCAAGAGACCCAGTACTTC
- | TRBJ2-1 | many | 13 | TRBV4-1 | CASSQAGVDEQFF | TGCGCCAGCAGCCAAGCAGGGGTTGATGAGCAGTTCTTC
- | TRBJ2-3 | - | 16 | TRBV5-1 | CASSGRGTLSTDTQYF | TGCGCCAGCAGCGGGCGGGGGACACTTAGCACAGATACGCAGTATTTT
- | TRBJ1-1 | few | 14 | TRBV29-1 | CSVAFGPTNTEAFF | TGCAGCGTTGCGTTTGGACCGACGAACACTGAAGCTTTCTTT
- | TRBJ2-1 | many | 14 | TRBV7-9 | CASSPGLAFNEQFF | TGTGCCAGCAGCCCGGGTCTAGCGTTCAATGAGCAGTTCTTC
TRBD1 | TRBJ1-2 | few | 17 | TRBV5-6 | CASSPDRGRVGNYGYTF | TGTGCCAGCAGCCCTGACAGGGGGCGCGTGGGTAACTATGGCTACACCTTC
- | TRBJ1-2 | many | 12 | TRBV7-9 | CASSLRGDGYTF | TGTGCCAGCAGTTTACGAGGAGACGGCTACACCTTC
TRBD2 | TRBJ2-5 | - | 14 | TRBV12-3/TRBV12-4 | CASSLGLAGNRQYF | TGTGCCAGCAGTTTAGGGCTAGCGGGTAATCGGCAGTACTTC
- | TRBJ2-5 | - | 16 | TRBV5-4 | CASSPGWQGLQETQYF | TGTGCCAGCAGCCCCGGCTGGCAGGGGTTGCAAGAGACCCAGTACTTC